This T cell receptor beta chain was retrieved from a study of blood T cell repertoires in COVID-19. Across the whole study: Nucleic acid was either cDNA or gDNA, and it came from T cells, B-cell-depleted T cells, or PBMCs.

Assay: immunoSEQ multiplex PCR; the TCRdb copy retains only in-frame clones and omits some. The table has about 68,000 clones, nearly 90% seen once. Germline V CDR1 and CDR2: SGHRS, YFSETQ. This CDR3 is 14 amino acids long. The V gene lost 0 bases and the J gene lost 4 bases, with 10 bases spanning the gap. V and J are TRBV5-1 and TRBJ1-1; possible D gene TRBD1, 6 bases. The sequencing sample was made of peripheral blood. The sequence came from a man aged 50 to 60 with active COVID-19. Here the CDR3 reads CASSLEGQTTEAFF. The CDR3 nucleotides are TGCGCCAGCAGCTTGGAGGGACAAACCACTGAAGCTTTCTTT.